The source of this T cell receptor beta chain is a study of T cells in Graves' hyperthyroidism and ophthalmopathy. Study findings and constraints: Median prediction lead before ophthalmopathy onset was about 6.3 months with the model.

This clonotype has more than one count but fewer than ten. As yet, its antigen is unknown. CDR1 is SGDLS, CDR2 YYNGEE, per germline. V lost 0 bases, J lost 2 bases, and 20 bases lay in between. CDR3 length equals 18 residues. Diagnoses rested on clinical symptoms, serum thyroxine and TRAb, thyroid ultrasound and orbital computed tomography. PBMCs were sourced from less than 12 ml fresh peripheral blood. TCR beta CDR3 regions were amplified from RNA transcripts. Carried out on the TCR CDR3, a first-round RT-PCR used the HTBI primer set. TCRdb re-called the multiplex PCR reads through MiXCR, storing one row per CDR3 protein. The profile covers 150,000 or so distinct CDR3 sequences, with approximately 9% appearing a single time and approximately 20% taken by the ten largest.

The sequenced sample consisted of blood. The receptor was isolated from a young woman with Graves' hyperthyroidism that later progressed to Graves' ophthalmopathy. The chain links TRBV9 to TRBJ2-5; perhaps D is TRBD1 or TRBD2 (6 bases each). Here the CDR3 reads CASSVALRGDLSQETQYF. The CDR3 DNA follows: TGTGCCAGCAGCGTAGCTCTGAGGGGGGATTTATCGCAAGAGACCCAGTACTTC.